One and the same sample provided the 20 T cell receptor beta chains below, sequenced in a study of OX40 agonist ivuxolimab in advanced cancers. TCRdb keeps only in-frame clones here, not all; method: immunoSEQ multiplex PCR. The table has around 35,000 clones, about 88% seen once. This sample comprised CD4+ or CD8+ T cells sorted from blood, obtained in a trial of the OX40 agonist ivuxolimab. The receptor set was obtained from an adult with an advanced solid tumor such as melanoma, head and neck, liver or kidney cancer.

The chain uses TRBV6-5 and TRBJ1-2; weak D call: TRBD1 (5 bases). This CDR3 is 12 amino acids long. From germline, CDR1 is MNHEY and CDR2 SVGAGI. With 6 bases removed from V and 4 bases from J, the gap between germline ends came to 9 bases. The CDR3 DNA reads as TGTGCCAGCAGGGGGGATATCTATGGCTACACCTTC. Protein product: CASRGDIYGYTF.

This clone turned up a few times. The chain couples TRBV5-1 to TRBJ2-5; D gene uncertain. The CDR3 runs to 11 residues. Germline CDR1 reads SGHRS; CDR2 reads YFSETQ. The ends were cut back, 6 bases at V and 2 bases at J, with 5 bases in the middle. The CDR3 is CASTKQETQYF. For the CDR3, the DNA is TGCGCCAGCACCAAGCAAGAGACCCAGTACTTC.

V is TRBV28 and J is TRBJ1-2; TRBD1 matches at 8 bases. The CDR3 consists of 13 residues. The trim removed 2 bases at V and 6 bases at J, leaving 2 bases unmatched. The germline V gene encodes CDR1 MDHEN and CDR2 SYDVKM. CDR3 protein: CASSLQGANGYTF. Here the CDR3 DNA reads TGTGCCAGCAGTTTACAGGGGGCCAATGGCTACACCTTC.

V usage is TRBV5-1 and J usage is TRBJ2-5, with 11 bases matching TRBD1. J gave up 0 bases and V 3 bases, and 7 bases lay outside the gene matches. Germline lookup yields CDR1 SGHRS and CDR2 YFSETQ. The CDR3 is 17 amino acids. DNA for the CDR3: TGCGCCAGCAGCTGGAGGACAGGGGGCCAAAACCAAGAGACCCAGTACTTC. This translates into CASSWRTGGQNQETQYF.

The J gene is TRBJ1-1, the V gene TRBV6-5; 9 nucleotides match TRBD1. CDR3 length: 14 amino acids. Germline V gene sequence: CDR1 MNHEY, CDR2 SVGAGI. V lost 2 bases, J lost 6 bases, and 4 bases stayed unmatched. CDR3 nucleotide sequence: TGTGCCAGCAGTTACGGGGACAGGGTGTCTGAAGCTTTCTTT. Encoded protein: CASSYGDRVSEAFF.

This clone was observed a single time. The chain recombines TRBV5-1 with TRBJ2-3; the D gene could be TRBD1 or TRBD2 (7 bases each). Germline V lookup: CDR1 SGHRS, CDR2 YFSETQ. The CDR3 is made up of 14 amino acids. Between the trimmed V and J ends, which lost 7 bases and 0 bases, there was a span of 12 bases. The CDR3 bases are TGCGCCAGCGGGGAGGGGGCTAGCACAGATACGCAGTATTTT. It encodes CASGEGASTDTQYF.

The gene calls are TRBV6-1 and TRBJ2-4; D is perhaps TRBD1 (6 bases). The CDR3 has 14 amino acids. Trimming pared 2 bases from V and 7 bases from J, leaving 12 bases between. Per germline, CDR1 MNHNS and CDR2 SASEGT. CDR3 DNA sequence: TGTGCCAGCAGTGAACAGGGGCGGTCTAACATTCAGTACTTC. Protein product: CASSEQGRSNIQYF.

The chain couples TRBV7-2 to TRBJ1-1, with D unclear. The V gene's germline CDR1 is SGHTA and CDR2 FQGNSA. Trimming stripped 1 base from V and 4 bases from J, with 19 bases between. CDR3 size: 17 residues. CDR3 bases: TGTGCCAGCAGCTTAGGTGAAGAAAACGGGCGAGGCACTGAAGCTTTCTTT. This sequence encodes CASSLGEENGRGTEAFF.

V is TRBV6-4 and J is TRBJ2-2, with 7 positions matching TRBD2. V was clipped by 6 bases and J by 0 bases; unmatched bases: 4. The CDR3 has 15 residues. CDR1 MRHNA and CDR2 SNTAGT come from the germline V gene. Here the CDR3 DNA reads TGTGCCAGCAGCCTAGGACTAGCGAACACCGGGGAGCTGTTTTTT. Amino acids: CASSLGLANTGELFF.

Written as DNA, the CDR3 is TGTGCCAGCAGACCCAGACTAGCGGCCACAGATACGCAGTATTTT. Residues: CASRPRLAATDTQYF. The chain carries TRBV11-2 and TRBJ2-3, with 9 nucleotides matching TRBD2. This CDR3 region has 15 residues. Losses at the gene ends were 6 bases for V and 2 bases for J; bases not matched to a gene: 6. Per the germline V gene, CDR1 is SGHAT and CDR2 is FQNNGV.

The chain combines TRBV19 with TRBJ1-1; the D gene is possibly TRBD1 (6 bases). CDR3 length equals 13 residues. V was pared by 2 bases and J by 5 bases, with 9 bases between. Germline assignment: CDR1 LNHDA and CDR2 SQIVND (reference sequence). The CDR3 loop is CASSIRGTTEAFF. The CDR3 DNA is TGTGCCAGTAGTATAAGAGGGACAACTGAAGCTTTCTTT.

This clone was picked up a small number of times. The V call is TRBV18, the J call TRBJ1-2, with D uncertain. Germline V gene sequence: CDR1 KGHSH, CDR2 LQKENI. V was clipped by 3 bases and J by 5 bases, with 10 bases between them. CDR3 length: 13 residues. CDR3 DNA sequence: TGTGCCAGCTCACCGGAAGGTCCATATGGCTACACCTTC. Translated: CASSPEGPYGYTF.

This chain connects TRBV5-4 to TRBJ1-2; D is possibly TRBD1 (6 bases). CDR3 length equals 14 residues. CDR1 and CDR2 (germline): SGHNT, YYREEE (reference sequence). The V gene lost 2 bases and the J gene lost 2 bases, with 10 bases spanning the gap. CDR3 coding DNA: TGTGCCAGCAGCTTCGCGGGGGCGAACTATGGCTACACCTTC. Translated: CASSFAGANYGYTF.

The gene calls are TRBV7-2 and TRBJ2-6, with D uncertain. Trimming stripped 6 bases from V and 0 bases from J, with 12 bases between. The germline CDR1 and CDR2 sequences are SGHTA and FQGNSA. The CDR3 length is 16 residues. CDR3 protein: CASRRQSYSGANVLTF. Here the CDR3 DNA reads TGTGCCAGCAGGAGGCAGAGTTACTCTGGGGCCAACGTCCTGACTTTC.

This chain links TRBV2 with TRBJ2-3; the D is unclear. The V gene lost 6 bases and the J gene lost 7 bases, with 11 bases spanning the gap. The V gene's germline CDR1 is SNHLY and CDR2 FYNNEI. This CDR3 region has 12 residues. CDR3 coding DNA: TGTGCCAGCAGAGATGTACTGCATACGCAGTATTTT. Its protein is CASRDVLHTQYF. The whole variable domain, filled in from reference TRBV2 and TRBJ2-3, reads EPEVTQTPSHQVTQMGQEVILRCVPISNHLYFYWYRQILGQKVEFLVSFYNNEISEKSEIFDDQFSVERPDGSNFTLKIRSTKLEDSAMYFCASRDVLHTQYFGPGTRLTVL.

This clone was picked up a small number of times. V gene TRBV19 combines with J gene TRBJ1-5; D may be TRBD1 (5 bases). Germline CDR1 reads LNHDA; CDR2 reads SQIVND (reference sequence). The CDR3 has 14 residues. Deletions cut 6 bases from V and 5 bases from J, with 14 bases between. In nucleotides, the CDR3 is TGTGCCAGTAGGGGTAGTAGGGGAGATCAGCCCCAGCATTTT. Translating it yields CASRGSRGDQPQHF. Based on the CDR3 plus reference TRBV19 and TRBJ1-5, the full variable domain is DGGITQSPKYLFRKEGQNVTLSCEQNLNHDAMYWYRQDPGQGLRLIYYSQIVNDFQKGDIAEGYSVSREKKESFPLTVTSAQKNPTAFYLCASRGSRGDQPQHFGDGTRLSIL.

The J gene is TRBJ2-1, the V gene TRBV11-2; D remains unclear. This CDR3 spans 17 amino acids. V was clipped by 2 bases and J by 0 bases, with 14 bases between them. In germline, CDR1 is SGHAT, CDR2 FQNNGV. CDR3 region: CASSLWVGRSSYNEQFF. CDR3 sequence (DNA): TGTGCCAGCAGCTTATGGGTCGGCCGAAGCTCCTACAATGAGCAGTTCTTC.

This clone occurred once. CDR3 protein: CASQTRYSSSRGSYNSPLHF. The CDR3 DNA sequence: TGTGCCAGCCAAACCCGCTATTCTAGCAGCAGGGGATCCTATAATTCACCCCTCCACTTT. The chain uses TRBV27 and TRBJ1-6, with D possibly TRBD1 on 6 matching bases. Germline V gene sequence: CDR1 MNHEY, CDR2 SMNVEV (reference sequence). This CDR3 has 20 amino acids. Trimming removed 8 bases at V and 1 base at J, with 27 bases between.

The rearrangement joins TRBV11-2 to TRBJ1-1, with D hard to call. Germline V gene lookup returns CDR1 SGHAT and CDR2 FQNNGV. V lost 7 bases, J lost 3 bases, and 21 bases lay in between. The CDR3 extends over 16 amino acids. The CDR3 DNA sequence: TGTGCCAGCAACTACCTTAGAGGACCTAGGGACACTGAAGCTTTCTTT. Its protein is CASNYLRGPRDTEAFF.

CDR3 loop: CASRQGPGELFF. CDR3 nucleotide sequence: TGTGCCAGCAGGCAGGGTCCCGGGGAGCTGTTTTTT. The chain recombines TRBV13 with TRBJ2-2; D possibly corresponds to TRBD1 (5 bases). Germline V CDR1 and CDR2: PRHDT, FYEKMQ (reference sequence). Trimming took 6 bases from V and 6 from J, leaving 8 bases between them. CDR3 length: 12 amino acids.